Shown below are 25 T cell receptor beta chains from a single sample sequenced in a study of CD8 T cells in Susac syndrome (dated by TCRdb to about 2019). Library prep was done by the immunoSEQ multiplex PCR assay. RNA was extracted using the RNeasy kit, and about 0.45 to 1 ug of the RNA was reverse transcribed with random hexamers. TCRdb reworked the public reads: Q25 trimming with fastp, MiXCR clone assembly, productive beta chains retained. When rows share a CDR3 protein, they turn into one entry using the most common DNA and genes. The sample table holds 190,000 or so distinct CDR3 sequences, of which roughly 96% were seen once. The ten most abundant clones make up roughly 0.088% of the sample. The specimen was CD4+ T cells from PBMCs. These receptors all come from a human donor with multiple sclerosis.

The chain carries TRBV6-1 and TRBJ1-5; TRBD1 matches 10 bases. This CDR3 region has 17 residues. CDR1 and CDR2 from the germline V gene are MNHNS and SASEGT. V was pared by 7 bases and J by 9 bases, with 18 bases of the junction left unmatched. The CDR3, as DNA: TGTGCCAGCACCCACCCCCGGGACAGGGGTGGGTTTGGGCCCCAGCATTTT. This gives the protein CASTHPRDRGGFGPQHF.

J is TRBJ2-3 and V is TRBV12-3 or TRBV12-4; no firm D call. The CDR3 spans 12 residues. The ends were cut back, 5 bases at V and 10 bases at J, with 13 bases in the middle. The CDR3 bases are TGTGCCAGCAGTCGGTCGCACTTGGCGCAGTATTTT. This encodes CASSRSHLAQYF.

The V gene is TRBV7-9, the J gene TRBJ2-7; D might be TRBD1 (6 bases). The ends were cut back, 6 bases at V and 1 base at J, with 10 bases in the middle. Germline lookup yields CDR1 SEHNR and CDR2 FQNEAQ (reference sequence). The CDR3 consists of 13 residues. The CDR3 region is CASRRGSSYEQYF. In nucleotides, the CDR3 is TGTGCCAGCAGAAGGGGGTCTTCCTACGAGCAGTACTTC.

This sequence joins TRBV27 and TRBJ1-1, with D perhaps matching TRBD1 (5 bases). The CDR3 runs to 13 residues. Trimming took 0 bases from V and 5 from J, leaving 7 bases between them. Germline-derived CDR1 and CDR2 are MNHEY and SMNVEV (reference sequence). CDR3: CASSLSRGTEAFF. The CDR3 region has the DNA TGTGCCAGCAGTTTATCGAGGGGAACTGAAGCTTTCTTT.

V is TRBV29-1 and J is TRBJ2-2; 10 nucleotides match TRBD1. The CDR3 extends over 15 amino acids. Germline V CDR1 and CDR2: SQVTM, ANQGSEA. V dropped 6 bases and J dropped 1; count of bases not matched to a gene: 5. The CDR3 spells CSVYDRGQNTGELFF. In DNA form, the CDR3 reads TGCAGCGTATACGACAGGGGGCAGAACACCGGGGAGCTGTTTTTT.

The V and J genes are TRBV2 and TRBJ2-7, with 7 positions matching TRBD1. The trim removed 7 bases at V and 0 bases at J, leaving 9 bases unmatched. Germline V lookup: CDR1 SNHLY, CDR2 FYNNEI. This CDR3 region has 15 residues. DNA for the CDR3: TGTGCCAGCATGCGGAGCAGGGGGAGCTCCTACGAGCAGTACTTC. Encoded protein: CASMRSRGSSYEQYF.

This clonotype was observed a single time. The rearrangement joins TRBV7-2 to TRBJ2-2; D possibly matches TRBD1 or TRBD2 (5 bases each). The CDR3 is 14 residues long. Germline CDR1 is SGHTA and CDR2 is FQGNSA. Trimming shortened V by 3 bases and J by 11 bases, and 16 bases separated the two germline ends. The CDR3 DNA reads TGTGCCAGCAGCTTTGGGTTTGGGGACGGAGAGCTGTTTTTT. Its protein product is CASSFGFGDGELFF.

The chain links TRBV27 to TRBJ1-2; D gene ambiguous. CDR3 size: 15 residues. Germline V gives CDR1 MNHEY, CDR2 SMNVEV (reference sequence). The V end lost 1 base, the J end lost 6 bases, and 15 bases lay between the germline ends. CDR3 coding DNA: TGTGCCAGCAGTTTATTAGGCGGAGGGTACAATGGCTACACCTTC. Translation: CASSLLGGGYNGYTF.

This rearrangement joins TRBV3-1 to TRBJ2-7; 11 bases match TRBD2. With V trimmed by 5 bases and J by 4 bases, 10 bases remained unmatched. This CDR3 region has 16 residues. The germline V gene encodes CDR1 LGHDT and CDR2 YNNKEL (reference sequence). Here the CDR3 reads CASSSPGTSGSYEQYF. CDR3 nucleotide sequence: TGTGCCAGCAGCTCCCCCGGGACTAGCGGCTCATACGAGCAGTACTTC.

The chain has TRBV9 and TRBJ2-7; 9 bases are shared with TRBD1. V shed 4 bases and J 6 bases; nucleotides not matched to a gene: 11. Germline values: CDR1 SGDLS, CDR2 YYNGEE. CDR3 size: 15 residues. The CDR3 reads CASSTWDRVDGEQYF. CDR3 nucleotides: TGTGCCAGCAGCACCTGGGACAGGGTAGATGGCGAGCAGTACTTC.

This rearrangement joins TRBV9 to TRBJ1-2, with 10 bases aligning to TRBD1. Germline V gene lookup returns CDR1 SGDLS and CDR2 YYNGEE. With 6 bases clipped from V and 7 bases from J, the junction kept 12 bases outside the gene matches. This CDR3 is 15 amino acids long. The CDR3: CASTGPGGQGPGYTF. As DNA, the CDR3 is TGTGCCAGCACCGGACCTGGGGGACAGGGGCCTGGCTACACCTTC.

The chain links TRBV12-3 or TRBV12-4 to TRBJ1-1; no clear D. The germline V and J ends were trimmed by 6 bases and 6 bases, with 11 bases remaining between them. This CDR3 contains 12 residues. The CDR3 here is CASSLRSPEAFF. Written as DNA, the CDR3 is TGTGCCAGCAGCCTACGGAGTCCTGAAGCTTTCTTT.

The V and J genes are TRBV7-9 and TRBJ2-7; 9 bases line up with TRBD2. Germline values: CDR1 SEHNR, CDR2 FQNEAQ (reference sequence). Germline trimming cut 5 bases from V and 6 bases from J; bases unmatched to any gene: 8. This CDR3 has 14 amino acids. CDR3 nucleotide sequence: TGTGCCAGCAGCCAACTAGCGGGTTCCCTCGAGCAGTACTTC. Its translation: CASSQLAGSLEQYF. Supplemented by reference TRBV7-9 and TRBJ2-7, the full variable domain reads DTGVSQNPRHKITKRGQNVTFRCDPISEHNRLYWYRQTLGQGPEFLTYFQNEAQLEKSRLLSDRFSAERPKGSFSTLEIQRTEQGDSAMYLCASSQLAGSLEQYFGPGTRLTVT.

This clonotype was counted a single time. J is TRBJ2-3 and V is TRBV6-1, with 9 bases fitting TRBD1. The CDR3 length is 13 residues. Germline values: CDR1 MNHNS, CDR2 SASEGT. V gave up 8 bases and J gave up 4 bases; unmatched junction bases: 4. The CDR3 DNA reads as TGTGCCAGCGGGGACAGGGTGGCAGATACGCAGTATTTT. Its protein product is CASGDRVADTQYF.

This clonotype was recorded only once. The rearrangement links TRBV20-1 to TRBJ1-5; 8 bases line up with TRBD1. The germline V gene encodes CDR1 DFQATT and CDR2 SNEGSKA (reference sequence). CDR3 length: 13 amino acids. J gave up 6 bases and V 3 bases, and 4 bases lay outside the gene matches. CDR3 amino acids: CSASLQGAQPQHF. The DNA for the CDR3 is TGCAGTGCTAGTTTGCAGGGGGCTCAGCCCCAGCATTTT.

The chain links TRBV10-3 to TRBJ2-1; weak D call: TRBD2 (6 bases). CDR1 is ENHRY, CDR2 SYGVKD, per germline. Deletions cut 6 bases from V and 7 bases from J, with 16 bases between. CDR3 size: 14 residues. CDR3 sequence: CAIRGSGESNEQFF. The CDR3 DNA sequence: TGTGCCATCAGAGGTAGCGGAGAAAGTAATGAGCAGTTCTTC.

The CDR3 sequence: CASSQGISGRGDTQYF. DNA for the CDR3: TGTGCCAGCAGCCAAGGGATCAGCGGGAGGGGAGATACGCAGTATTTT. The V gene is TRBV3-1, the J gene TRBJ2-3; 10 bases are shared with TRBD2. The CDR3 totals 16 residues. Germline V lookup: CDR1 LGHDT, CDR2 YNNKEL (reference sequence). Trimming removed 1 base from V and 5 bases from J; junction bases left unmatched: 6.

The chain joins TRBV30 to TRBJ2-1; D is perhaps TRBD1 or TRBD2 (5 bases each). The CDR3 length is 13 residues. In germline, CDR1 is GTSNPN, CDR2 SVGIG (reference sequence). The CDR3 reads CAEARDPGSEQFF. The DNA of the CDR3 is TGTGCGGAAGCCCGGGACCCCGGCAGTGAGCAGTTCTTC.

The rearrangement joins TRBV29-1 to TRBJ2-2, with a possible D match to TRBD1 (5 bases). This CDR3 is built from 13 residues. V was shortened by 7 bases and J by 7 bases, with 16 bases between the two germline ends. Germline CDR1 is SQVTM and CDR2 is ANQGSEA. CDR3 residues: CSGPGQGGGELFF. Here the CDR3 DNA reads TGCAGCGGGCCCGGGCAGGGTGGCGGGGAGCTGTTTTTT.

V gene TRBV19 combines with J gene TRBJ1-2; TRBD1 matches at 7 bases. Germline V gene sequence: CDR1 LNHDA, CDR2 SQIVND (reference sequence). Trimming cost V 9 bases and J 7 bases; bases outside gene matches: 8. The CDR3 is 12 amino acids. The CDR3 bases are TGTGCCAGCCATGACAGGGATCGTGGCTACACCTTC. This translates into CASHDRDRGYTF. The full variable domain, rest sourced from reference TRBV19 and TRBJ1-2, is DGGITQSPKYLFRKEGQNVTLSCEQNLNHDAMYWYRQDPGQGLRLIYYSQIVNDFQKGDIAEGYSVSREKKESFPLTVTSAQKNPTAFYLCASHDRDRGYTFGSGTRLTVV.

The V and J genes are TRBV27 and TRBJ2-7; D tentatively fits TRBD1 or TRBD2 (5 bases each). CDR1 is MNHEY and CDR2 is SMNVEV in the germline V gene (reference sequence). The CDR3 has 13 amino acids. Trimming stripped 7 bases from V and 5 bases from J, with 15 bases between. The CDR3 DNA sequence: TGTGCCAGCATACTAGGGGTCCCCCACGAGCAGTACTTC. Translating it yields CASILGVPHEQYF.

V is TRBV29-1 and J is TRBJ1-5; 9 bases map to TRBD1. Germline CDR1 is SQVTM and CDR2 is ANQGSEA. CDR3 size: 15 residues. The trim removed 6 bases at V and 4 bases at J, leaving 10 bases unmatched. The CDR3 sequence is CSVVLTGGINQPQHF. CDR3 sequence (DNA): TGCAGCGTCGTCCTGACAGGGGGTATAAATCAGCCCCAGCATTTT.

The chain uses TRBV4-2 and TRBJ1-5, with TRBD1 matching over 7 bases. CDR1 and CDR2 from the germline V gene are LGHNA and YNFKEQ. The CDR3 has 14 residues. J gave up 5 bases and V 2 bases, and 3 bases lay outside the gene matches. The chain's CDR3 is CASSQRQGHQPQHF. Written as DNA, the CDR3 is TGTGCCAGCAGCCAACGACAGGGCCATCAGCCCCAGCATTTT.

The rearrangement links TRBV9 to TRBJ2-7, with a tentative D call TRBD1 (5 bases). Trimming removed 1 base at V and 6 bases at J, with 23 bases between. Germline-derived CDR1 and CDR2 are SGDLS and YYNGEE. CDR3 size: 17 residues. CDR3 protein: CASSVTPAFGREGEQYF. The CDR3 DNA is TGTGCCAGCAGCGTAACCCCGGCGTTCGGCAGGGAAGGCGAGCAGTACTTC.

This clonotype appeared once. The CDR3 spells CASSQAPGAYNEQFF. In nucleotides, the CDR3 is TGTGCCAGCAGCCAAGCTCCAGGGGCATACAATGAGCAGTTCTTC. This sequence joins TRBV3-1 and TRBJ2-1, with a tentative D call TRBD1 (6 bases). The germline V gene encodes CDR1 LGHDT and CDR2 YNNKEL (reference sequence). V was trimmed by 1 base and J by 4 bases, leaving 11 bases between them. The CDR3 is 15 amino acids.